The 20 T cell receptor beta chains below come from one sample, sequenced in a study of blood T cell repertoires in COVID-19. Produced via immunoSEQ multiplex PCR; TCRdb's table is partial and in-frame only. This table has about 170,000 clones, 65% to 90% appearing once. Sequenced sample: PBMCs or T cells enriched from blood (not recorded which). These receptors all stem from a man over 45 who had recovered from COVID-19.

This clone is termed medium-sized (0.01 to 0.1%). This rearrangement joins TRBV6-5 to TRBJ2-7; 7 nucleotides agree with TRBD2. V shed 4 bases, J shed 3 bases, and the junction held 6 bases outside the gene matches. The germline gives CDR1 MNHEY, CDR2 SVGAGI. The CDR3 spans 14 residues. CDR3 sequence (DNA): TGTGCCAGCAGTTCACTAGCGACCCTCTACGAGCAGTACTTC. Protein: CASSSLATLYEQYF.

This chain connects TRBV30 to TRBJ1-6, with 7 bases matching TRBD1. In germline, CDR1 is GTSNPN, CDR2 SVGIG (reference sequence). This CDR3 contains 15 residues. The trim removed 4 bases at V and 7 bases at J, leaving 10 bases unmatched. The CDR3 loop is CAWTHDRAYNSPLHF. CDR3 coding DNA: TGTGCCTGGACCCACGACAGGGCGTACAATTCACCCCTCCACTTT.

The chain joins TRBV10-1 to TRBJ2-2, with D perhaps TRBD2 (5 bases). This CDR3 has 14 residues. V lost 3 bases, J lost 7 bases, and 12 bases lay in between. CDR1 is WNHNN, CDR2 SYGVQD, per germline (reference sequence). This chain's CDR3 is CASSELVLIGELFF. Here the CDR3 DNA reads TGCGCCAGCAGTGAACTAGTCTTAATCGGGGAGCTGTTTTTT.

In DNA form, the CDR3 reads TGTGCCACCAGTGATCCGGGACAGAACCATGGCTACACCTTC. It codes for CATSDPGQNHGYTF. The chain uses TRBV24-1 and TRBJ1-2; TRBD1 matches 7 bases. This CDR3 is 14 amino acids long. Germline assignment: CDR1 KGHDR and CDR2 SFDVKD. Trimming took 3 bases from V and 6 from J; bases not matched to a gene: 6.

The chain couples TRBV4-1 to TRBJ2-3; no clear D. The germline CDR1 and CDR2 sequences are MGHRA and YSYEKL. Trimming removed 2 bases from V and 3 bases from J, with 12 bases in between. This CDR3 contains 15 residues. CDR3 sequence: CASSQRHGATDTQYF. The CDR3 bases are TGCGCCAGCAGCCAAAGGCACGGAGCAACAGATACGCAGTATTTT.

The chain carries TRBV30 and TRBJ1-1, with a weak D call TRBD1 (5 bases). CDR3 length: 16 amino acids. V shed 3 bases and J shed 1 base, with 18 bases lying between them. Germline-derived CDR1 and CDR2 are GTSNPN and SVGIG (reference sequence). CDR3: CAWSRPARRGNTEAFF. CDR3 in DNA: TGTGCCTGGAGCCGCCCCGCCCGTAGGGGGAACACTGAAGCTTTCTTT.

In its sample, this clone was seen a few times. The junction differs from germline at one of its ends, possibly a read error. The chain links TRBV7-7 to TRBJ1-2; TRBD1 matches 11 bases. Germline V gene sequence: CDR1 SSHAT, CDR2 FNYEAQ (reference sequence). CDR3 length equals 20 residues. The CDR3 loop is CASSLATAGTGGDVGYGYTF. The CDR3 bases are TGTGCTAGCAGCTTAGCCACCGCCGGGACAGGGGGGGACGTGGGCTATGGCTACACCTTC.

This clone appeared a single time. This chain links TRBV29-1 with TRBJ1-5; 10 nucleotides align to TRBD1. Per germline, CDR1 SQVTM and CDR2 ANQGSEA. Losses at the gene ends were 4 bases for V and 7 bases for J; bases not matched to a gene: 7. CDR3 length equals 14 residues. DNA of the CDR3: TGCAGCGTTGCGCGGGACAGGGGAGGCCAGCCCCAGCATTTT. It is translated as CSVARDRGGQPQHF.

Only a few counts were recorded for this clone. The V gene is TRBV24-1, the J gene TRBJ1-2; tentative D call: TRBD1 (6 bases). The CDR3 consists of 13 residues. Germline V lookup: CDR1 KGHDR, CDR2 SFDVKD. V lost 6 bases, J lost 5 bases, and 12 bases lay in between. The DNA for the CDR3 is TGTGCCACCAGTACTAGGGGGAAGTATGGCTACACCTTC. It yields the protein CATSTRGKYGYTF.

This clone has just one count. The V gene is TRBV5-4, the J gene TRBJ1-1; 7 bases agree with TRBD1. Unmatched junction bases numbered 11, after V lost 2 bases and J lost 10 bases. In germline, CDR1 is SGHNT, CDR2 YYREEE (reference sequence). The CDR3 has 14 amino acids. This CDR3 reads CASSLKGGVFIAFF. In DNA, the CDR3 is TGTGCCAGCAGCTTAAAAGGGGGCGTGTTCATAGCTTTCTTT.

This chain uses TRBV5-1 with TRBJ1-1, with 11 bases that match TRBD1. Germline CDR1 and CDR2: SGHRS and YFSETQ. V shed 3 bases, J shed 5 bases, and the junction held 3 bases outside the gene matches. This CDR3 is 14 amino acids long. CDR3 sequence (DNA): TGCGCCAGCAGCTGGACAGGGGGCGCAACTGAAGCTTTCTTT. It yields the protein CASSWTGGATEAFF.

This rearrangement joins TRBV3-1 (or the pseudogene TRBV3-2) to TRBJ2-5; 7 bases are shared with TRBD2. In germline, CDR1 is LGHDT, CDR2 YNNKEL (reference sequence). The CDR3 extends over 14 amino acids. V shed 1 base and J 2 bases; nucleotides not matched to a gene: 1. CDR3 sequence: CASSQGRGQETQYF. The CDR3 region has the DNA TGTGCCAGCAGCCAAGGGCGGGGGCAAGAGACCCAGTACTTC.

The chain combines TRBV5-1 with TRBJ1-1, with D perhaps TRBD1 (6 bases). CDR1 and CDR2 (germline): SGHRS, YFSETQ. Trimming stripped 2 bases from V and 0 bases from J, with 14 bases between. The CDR3 has 16 amino acids. As DNA, the CDR3 is TGCGCCAGCAGCTTAAATCAGGGGATGATGAACACTGAAGCTTTCTTT. Translating gives CASSLNQGMMNTEAFF.

The chain couples TRBV7-2 to TRBJ2-5, with a possible D match to TRBD2 (5 bases). Germline assignment: CDR1 SGHTA and CDR2 FQGNSA. V dropped 4 bases and J dropped 3 bases, with 15 bases sitting between them. CDR3 length: 15 residues. The CDR3 sequence: CASSYRSGGEETQYF. As DNA, the CDR3 is TGTGCCAGCAGCTATAGGAGCGGCGGAGAAGAGACCCAGTACTTC.

This rearrangement joins TRBV7-9 to TRBJ1-2, with 8 bases matching TRBD1. This CDR3 is built from 15 residues. Germline V lookup: CDR1 SEHNR, CDR2 FQNEAQ (reference sequence). V was pared by 1 base and J by 1 base, with 2 bases of the junction left unmatched. This chain's CDR3 is CASSLDRGINYGYTF. CDR3 bases: TGTGCCAGCAGCTTAGACAGGGGGATTAACTATGGCTACACCTTC.

The chain has TRBV28 and TRBJ1-1; no clear D. CDR3 length equals 11 residues. Germline values: CDR1 MDHEN, CDR2 SYDVKM. Trimming cost V 6 bases and J 7 bases, with 9 bases left between them. In DNA, the CDR3 is TGTGCCAGCAGCGCCGAACATGAAGCTTTCTTT. Encoded protein: CASSAEHEAFF. The full variable domain, rest sourced from reference TRBV28 and TRBJ1-1, is DVKVTQSSRYLVKRTGEKVFLECVQDMDHENMFWYRQDPGLGLRLIYFSYDVKMKEKGDIPEGYSVSREKKERFSLILESASTNQTSMYLCASSAEHEAFFGQGTRLTVV.

This chain joins TRBV30 and TRBJ2-7, with D maybe TRBD2 (7 bases). V was pared by 0 bases and J by 1 base, with 13 bases between. Germline V gives CDR1 GTSNPN, CDR2 SVGIG (reference sequence). The CDR3 has 15 residues. The CDR3 spells CAWSVGGPRSYEQYF. CDR3 DNA: TGTGCCTGGAGTGTCGGGGGGCCCCGATCCTACGAGCAGTACTTC.

The gene calls are TRBV29-1 and TRBJ2-1; 8 bases line up with TRBD2. V trimming: 2 bases; J trimming: 4 bases; junction bases outside the gene matches: 7. This CDR3 is built from 15 residues. In germline, CDR1 is SQVTM, CDR2 ANQGSEA. CDR3 residues: CSVEKRAGAYNEQFF. CDR3 bases: TGCAGCGTTGAAAAACGAGCGGGGGCTTACAATGAGCAGTTCTTC.

J is TRBJ2-7 and V is TRBV28; TRBD2 is a possible D gene (5 bases). The CDR3 runs 12 residues. V was trimmed by 6 bases and J by 4 bases, leaving 10 bases between them. Germline CDR1 reads MDHEN; CDR2 reads SYDVKM. The CDR3 region is CASSQQRYEQYF. The CDR3 DNA sequence: TGTGCCAGCAGCCAACAGCGGTACGAGCAGTACTTC.

This clone has a handful of counts. The chain is built from TRBV4-1 and TRBJ2-2; TRBD2 matches at 10 bases. CDR3 size: 17 residues. With 0 bases clipped from V and 4 bases from J, the junction kept 5 bases outside the gene matches. Looked up from germline, CDR1 is MGHRA and CDR2 is YSYEKL. As DNA, the CDR3 is TGCGCCAGCAGCCAAGATCAAGTAGCGGGGGGCACCGGGGAGCTGTTTTTT. It codes for CASSQDQVAGGTGELFF.